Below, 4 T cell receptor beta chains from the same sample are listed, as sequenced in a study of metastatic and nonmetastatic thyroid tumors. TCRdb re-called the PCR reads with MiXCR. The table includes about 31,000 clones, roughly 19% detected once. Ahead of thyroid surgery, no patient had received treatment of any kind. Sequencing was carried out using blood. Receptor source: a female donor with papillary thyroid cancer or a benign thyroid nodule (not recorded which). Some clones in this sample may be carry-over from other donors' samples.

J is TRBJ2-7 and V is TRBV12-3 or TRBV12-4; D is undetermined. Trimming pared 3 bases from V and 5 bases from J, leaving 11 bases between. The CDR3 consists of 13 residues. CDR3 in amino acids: CASSLSSWDEQYF. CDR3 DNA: TGTGCCAGCAGTTTGTCATCTTGGGACGAGCAGTACTTC.

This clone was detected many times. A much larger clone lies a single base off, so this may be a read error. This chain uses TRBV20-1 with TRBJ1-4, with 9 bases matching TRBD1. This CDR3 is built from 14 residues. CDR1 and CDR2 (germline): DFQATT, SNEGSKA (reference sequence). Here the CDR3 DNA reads TGCAGTGCTAGAGAAGACAGGGGGACTGAAAGACTGTTTTTT. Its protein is CSAREDRGTERLFF.

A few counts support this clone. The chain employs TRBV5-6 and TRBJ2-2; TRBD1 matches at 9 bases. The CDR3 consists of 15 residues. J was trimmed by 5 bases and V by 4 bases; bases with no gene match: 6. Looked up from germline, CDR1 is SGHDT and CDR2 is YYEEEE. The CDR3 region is CASSPKQGATGELFF. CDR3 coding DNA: TGTGCCAGCAGCCCTAAACAGGGGGCGACCGGGGAGCTGTTTTTT.

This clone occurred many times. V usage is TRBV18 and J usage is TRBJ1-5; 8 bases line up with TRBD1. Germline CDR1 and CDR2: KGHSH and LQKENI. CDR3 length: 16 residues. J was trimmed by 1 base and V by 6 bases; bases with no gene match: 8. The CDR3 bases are TGTGCCAGCTCGCGCGGACAGGGTGGAAGCAATCAGCCCCAGCATTTT. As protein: CASSRGQGGSNQPQHF.